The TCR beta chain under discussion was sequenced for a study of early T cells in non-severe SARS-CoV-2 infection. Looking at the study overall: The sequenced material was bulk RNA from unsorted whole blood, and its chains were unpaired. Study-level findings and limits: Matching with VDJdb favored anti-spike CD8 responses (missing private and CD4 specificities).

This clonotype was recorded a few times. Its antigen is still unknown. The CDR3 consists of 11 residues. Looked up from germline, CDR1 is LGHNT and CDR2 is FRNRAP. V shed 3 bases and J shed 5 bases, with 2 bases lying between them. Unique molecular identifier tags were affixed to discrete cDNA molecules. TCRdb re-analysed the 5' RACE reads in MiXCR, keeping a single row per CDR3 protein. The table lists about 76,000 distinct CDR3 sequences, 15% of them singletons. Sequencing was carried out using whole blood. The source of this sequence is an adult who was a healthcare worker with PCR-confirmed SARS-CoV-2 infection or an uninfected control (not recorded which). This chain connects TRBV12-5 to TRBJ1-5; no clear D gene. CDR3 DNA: TGTGCTAGTGGTTTTTATCAGCCCCAGCATTTT. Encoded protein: CASGFYQPQHF.